The clone carrying this T cell receptor beta chain was recorded a few times. Germline V gives CDR1 MGHRA, CDR2 YSYEKL. The CDR3 sequence is 16 residues long. V lost 3 bases and J 6 bases, leaving 20 bases between the germline ends. The entry originates in a study of regulatory T cells in long-lasting Graves disease. Specified time point: newly diagnosed GD, antithyroid drugs for less than 3 months. The TCR library was prepared using RNA isolated from PBMCs. From each patient, roughly 10 milliliters of peripheral blood was drawn and collected into an EDTA anticoagulant tube. Combining iRepertoire HTBI primers with Arm-PCR of CDR3 regions, the authors built TCR beta libraries. TCRdb called the multiplex PCR reads again in MiXCR, with one record for every CDR3 protein. The sample records a few hundred thousand distinct CDR3 sequences, approximately 12% being singletons. This sample also belongs to another study, concerning T cells in Graves' hyperthyroidism and ophthalmopathy. This second study says: Uncontrolled infection, other autoimmune disease, pregnancy or lactation barred patients from enrollment. Diagnoses were made from clinical symptoms, serum measures (thyroxine and TRAb), thyroid ultrasound and orbital computed tomography.

J is TRBJ2-5 and V is TRBV4-1; no reliable D call. This receptor was taken from a man younger than 40 with Graves disease. Here the sequenced sample was peripheral blood mononuclear cells (PBMCs), taken at new diagnosis, from a patient treated with antithyroid drugs. DNA for the CDR3: TGCGCCAGCAGCCATTCGGACGGCGTTCTGAAGAAGACCCAGTACTTC. Encoded protein: CASSHSDGVLKKTQYF.